Sequencing of this T cell receptor beta chain was carried out in a study of T cells in Graves' hyperthyroidism and ophthalmopathy. Study-level findings and limits: Blood also showed most of the thyroid clonotypes that were expanded above 0.001.

Template material for amplifying TCR beta CDR3 regions consisted of RNA transcripts. Initially, a first-round RT-PCR of the TCR CDR3 employed the HTBI primer set. TCRdb processed the multiplex PCR reads anew with MiXCR; each CDR3 protein has one entry. Of 220,000 or so distinct CDR3 sequences in the sample, 16% were seen once. Note on this clonotype: Its target is not known.

The material sequenced was blood. This receptor was identified in a woman younger than 30 with Graves' ophthalmopathy.

The CDR3 here is CASGTQGRDEQYF. Written as DNA, the CDR3 is TGTGCCAGCGGCACACAGGGTCGGGACGAGCAGTACTTC. The genes are TRBV7-9 and TRBJ2-7, with D perhaps matching TRBD1 (6 bases). CDR3 length: 13 amino acids. The V gene lost 8 bases and the J gene lost 5 bases, with 16 bases spanning the gap. Germline V gene data show CDR1 as SEHNR and CDR2 as FQNEAQ (reference sequence).